This T cell receptor (beta chain) was identified in a study of shared clonotypes between healthy human individuals. Whole-study context: The donor pool was made up of a couple of women and a few men aged 18 to 49.

Some 100 million PBMCs per unsorted sample were used for genomic DNA. This clone was observed a single time. What it recognizes is unknown. Study-wide findings and caveats: Specimens sampled were limited to blood, with tissue repertoires likely differing.

Replicate PCRs were loaded with roughly 300 ng DNA from unsorted PBMC, around 30,000 T cell genomes. The repertoire was sequenced with immunoSEQ multiplex PCR; TCRdb's copy has only in-frame clones and lacks some. Here the sample spans about half a million clones, roughly three quarters being singletons. V lost 4 bases and J lost 2, with 10 bases in between. The CDR3 totals 14 residues. The germline gives CDR1 MNHEY, CDR2 SMNVEV (reference sequence). The source is a woman aged 40 to 55 in good health. Some clones in this sample may be carry-over from other donors' samples. The source material was PBMCs. The gene calls are TRBV27 and TRBJ2-3; D is ambiguous. CDR3 region: CASSYQRYTDTQYF. CDR3 in DNA: TGTGCCAGCAGTTACCAGCGTTACACAGATACGCAGTATTTT.